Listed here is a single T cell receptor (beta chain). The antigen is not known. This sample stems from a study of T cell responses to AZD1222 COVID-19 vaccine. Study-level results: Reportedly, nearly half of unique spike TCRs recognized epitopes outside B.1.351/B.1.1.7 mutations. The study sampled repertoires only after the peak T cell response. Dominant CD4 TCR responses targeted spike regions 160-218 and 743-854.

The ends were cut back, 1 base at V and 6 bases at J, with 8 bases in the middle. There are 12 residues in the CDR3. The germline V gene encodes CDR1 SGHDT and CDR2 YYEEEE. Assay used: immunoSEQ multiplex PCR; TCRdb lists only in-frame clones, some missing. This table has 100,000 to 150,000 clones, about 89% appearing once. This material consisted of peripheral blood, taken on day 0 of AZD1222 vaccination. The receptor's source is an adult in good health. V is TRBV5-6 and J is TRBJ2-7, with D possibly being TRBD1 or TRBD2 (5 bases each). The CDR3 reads CASSLRGREQYF. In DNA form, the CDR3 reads TGTGCCAGCAGCTTGCGGGGACGCGAGCAGTACTTC. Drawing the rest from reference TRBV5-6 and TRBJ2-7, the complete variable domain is DAGVTQSPTHLIKTRGQQVTLRCSPKSGHDTVSWYQQALGQGPQFIFQYYEEEERQRGNFPDRFSGHQFPNYSSELNVNALLLGDSALYLCASSLRGREQYFGPGTRLTVT.